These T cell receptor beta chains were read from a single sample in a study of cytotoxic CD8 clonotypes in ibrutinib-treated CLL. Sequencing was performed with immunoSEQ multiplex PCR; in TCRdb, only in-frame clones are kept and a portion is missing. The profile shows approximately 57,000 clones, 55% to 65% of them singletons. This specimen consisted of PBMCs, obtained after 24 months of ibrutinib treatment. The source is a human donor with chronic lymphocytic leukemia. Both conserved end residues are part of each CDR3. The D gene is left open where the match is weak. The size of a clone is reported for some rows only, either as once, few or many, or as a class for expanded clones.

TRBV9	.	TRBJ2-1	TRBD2	TGTGCCAGCAGTCTAGCGGGAGTGGGCAATGAGCAGTTCTTC	CASSLAGVGNEQFF
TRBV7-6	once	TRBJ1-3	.	TGTGCCAGCAGCCCGGCAGTCGTCAGCTCTGGAAACACCATATATTTT	CASSPAVVSSGNTIYF
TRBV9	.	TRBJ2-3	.	TGTGCCAGCAGCGTAGTAAGTTGGACAGATACGCAGTATTTT	CASSVVSWTDTQYF
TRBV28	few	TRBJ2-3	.	TGTGCCAGCAGTTTCGGCGGGAGCACAGATACGCAGTATTTT	CASSFGGSTDTQYF
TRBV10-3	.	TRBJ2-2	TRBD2	TGTGCCACCCTCGGGGTAGCGGGGGCCGGGGAGCTGTTTTTT	CATLGVAGAGELFF
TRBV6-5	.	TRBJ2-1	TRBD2	TGTGCCAGCAGTTATGGCGGGAGGGTTCGTAGTGAGCAGTTCTTC	CASSYGGRVRSEQFF
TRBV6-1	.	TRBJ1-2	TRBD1	TGTGCCAGCAGTGGACGCCGGGACAGGCATATCTATGGCTACACCTTC	CASSGRRDRHIYGYTF
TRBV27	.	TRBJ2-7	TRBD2	TGTGCCAGCAGTTTATCGGGGCTAGCGGCTTCCTACGAGCAGTACTTC	CASSLSGLAASYEQYF
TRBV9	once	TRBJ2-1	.	TGTGCCAGCAGCGTAGGCCGGGCCAGAGCTCCCAATGAGCAGTTCTTC	CASSVGRARAPNEQFF
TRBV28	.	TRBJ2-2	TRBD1	TGTGCCAGCAGTCTATCCGCGACAGGGACCGGGGAGCTGTTTTTT	CASSLSATGTGELFF
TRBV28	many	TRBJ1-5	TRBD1	TGTGCCAGCAGTCAGGGGGGGGGAGGTCAGCCCCAGCATTTT	CASSQGGGGQPQHF
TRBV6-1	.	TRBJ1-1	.	TGTGCCAGCAGTGAACACCTGAACACTGAAGCTTTCTTT	CASSEHLNTEAFF
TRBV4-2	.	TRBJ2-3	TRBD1	TGTGCCAGCAGCCTCGACAGGGGGAGAGATACGCAGTATTTT	CASSLDRGRDTQYF
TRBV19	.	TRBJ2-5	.	TGTGCCAGTAGTCCACAGAGGGGGGGTCGAGAGACCCAGTACTTC	CASSPQRGGRETQYF
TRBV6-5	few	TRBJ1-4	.	TGTGCCAGCGGAGACCCTCGGAGACTGTTTTTT	CASGDPRRLFF
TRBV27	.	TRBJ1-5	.	TGTGCCAGCGGGTTGAAGTCAGCCCAGCATTTT	CASGLKSAQHF
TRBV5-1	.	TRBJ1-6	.	TGCGCCAGCAGCTTGGTTGCCGACTCCTATAATTCACCCCTCCACTTT	CASSLVADSYNSPLHF
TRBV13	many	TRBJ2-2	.	TGTGCCAGCAGCCGAACCCTAGCCGGGGAGCTGTTTTTT	CASSRTLAGELFF
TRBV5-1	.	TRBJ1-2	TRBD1	TGCGCCAGCAGTTATGGACAGGGCAACTATGGCTACACCTTC	CASSYGQGNYGYTF
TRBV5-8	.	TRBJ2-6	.	TGTGCCAGCAGCTCCCTTGCATACTCTGGGGCCAACGTCCTGACTTTC	CASSSLAYSGANVLTF
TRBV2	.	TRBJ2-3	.	TGTGCCAGCGGATACCGTTCCACAGATACGCAGTATTTT	CASGYRSTDTQYF
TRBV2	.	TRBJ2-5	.	TGTGCCAGCAGTGGGGCGAATCTGTACCAAGAGACCCAGTACTTC	CASSGANLYQETQYF
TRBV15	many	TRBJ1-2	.	TGTGCCACCAGCAAGGGCCAGGGATTAAGGACCTCCAACTATGGCTACACCTTC	CATSKGQGLRTSNYGYTF
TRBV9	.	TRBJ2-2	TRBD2	TGTGCCAGCAGCGTTAGCGGGATGAACACCGGGGAGCTGTTTTTT	CASSVSGMNTGELFF
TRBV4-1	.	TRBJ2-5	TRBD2	TGCGCCAGCAGCCAAGTACCCAAGACTAGCGGGGGTTTATGGGAGACCCAGTACTTC	CASSQVPKTSGGLWETQYF
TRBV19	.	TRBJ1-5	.	TGTGCCAGTAGTCAGGCCGAAAGCAATCAGCCCCAGCATTTT	CASSQAESNQPQHF
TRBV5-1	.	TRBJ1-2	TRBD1	TGCGCCAGCAGCCCTTATGGACAGGGAGGCTATGGCTACACCTTC	CASSPYGQGGYGYTF
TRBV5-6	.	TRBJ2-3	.	TGTGCCAGCAGCTTGATCAGGGACGCTATCAATACGCAGTATTTT	CASSLIRDAINTQYF
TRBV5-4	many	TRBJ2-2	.	TGTGCCAGCAGCCCCCAGGGTATCGGGGAGCTGTTTTTT	CASSPQGIGELFF
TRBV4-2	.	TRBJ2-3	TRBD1	TGTGCCAGCAGCTCATTTCGGACGACAGGGTGGACAGATACGCAGTATTTT	CASSSFRTTGWTDTQYF
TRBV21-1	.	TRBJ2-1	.	TGTGCCAGCAGTGTGGCCGTGGGACTGAACAATGAGCAGTTCTTC	CASSVAVGLNNEQFF
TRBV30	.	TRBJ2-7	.	TGTGCCTGGAGTCAGGGTGAACCGCAGTACTTC	CAWSQGEPQYF
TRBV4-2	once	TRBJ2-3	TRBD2	TGTGCCAGCAGCCTAACGGGACTAGGCGGGAACACAGATACGCAGTATTTT	CASSLTGLGGNTDTQYF
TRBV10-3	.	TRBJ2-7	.	TGTGCCATCAGTGAACCACAGGGTAGTGAGCAGTACTTC	CAISEPQGSEQYF
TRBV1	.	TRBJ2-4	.	TGCACCAGCAGCCAGGAACTAGGGTTAGCCAAAAACATTCAGTACTTC	CTSSQELGLAKNIQYF
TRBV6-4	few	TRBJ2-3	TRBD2	TGTGCCAGCAGAGGGACTAGCAAGACCGCAGATACGCAGTATTTT	CASRGTSKTADTQYF
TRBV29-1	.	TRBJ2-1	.	TGCAGCGTGGGCGACGGGGGCCCCTACAATGAGCAGTTCTTC	CSVGDGGPYNEQFF
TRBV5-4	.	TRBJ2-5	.	TGTGCCAGCAGCTTGGGGACATTGGAAGAGACCCAGTACTTC	CASSLGTLEETQYF
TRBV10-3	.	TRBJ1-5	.	TGTGCCACCCGGGACGTTAATCAGCCCCAGCATTTT	CATRDVNQPQHF
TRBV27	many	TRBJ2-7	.	TGTGCCAGCAGTTCACAGGGAGTCAGGTACGAGCAGTACTTC	CASSSQGVRYEQYF
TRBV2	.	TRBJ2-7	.	TGTGCCAGCAGGGCGCACCTCTACGAGCAGTACTTC	CASRAHLYEQYF
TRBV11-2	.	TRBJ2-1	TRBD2	TGTGCCAGCAGCTCCCCCCTAGCGGGACACAATGAGCAGTTCTTC	CASSSPLAGHNEQFF
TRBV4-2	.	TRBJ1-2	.	TGTGCCAGCAGCCAAGAGGGAGCGAGGGCTAACTATGGCTACACCTTC	CASSQEGARANYGYTF
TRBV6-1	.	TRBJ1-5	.	TGTGCCAGCAGTGAGCAAAGGGGCAATCAGCCCCAGCATTTT	CASSEQRGNQPQHF
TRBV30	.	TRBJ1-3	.	TGTGCCTGGATGGGTGGAAACACCATATATTTT	CAWMGGNTIYF
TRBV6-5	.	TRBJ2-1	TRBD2	TGTGCCAGCAGTTACTCCCGGACTAGCGGGAGGGGTGAGCAGTTCTTC	CASSYSRTSGRGEQFF
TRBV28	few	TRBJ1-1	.	TGTGCCAGCCACCCGGGGAACAGGAACACTGAAGCTTTCTTT	CASHPGNRNTEAFF
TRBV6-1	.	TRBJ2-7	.	TGTGCCAGCAGGCCACAGGAGAAATTATACGAGCAGTACTTC	CASRPQEKLYEQYF
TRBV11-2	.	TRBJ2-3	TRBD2	TGTGCCAGCAGCCGACTTCGGACTAGCGGGAGAGAGACAGATACGCAGTATTTT	CASSRLRTSGRETDTQYF
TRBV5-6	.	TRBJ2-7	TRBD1	TGTGCCAGCAGCTTTCCGGGACAGGGTGTCGACGAGCAGTACTTC	CASSFPGQGVDEQYF
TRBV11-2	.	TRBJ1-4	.	TGTGCCAGCAGCTTAGAGAGCGGGAGGAGGGGTGAAAAACTGTTTTTT	CASSLESGRRGEKLFF
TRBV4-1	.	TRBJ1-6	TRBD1	TGCGCCAGCAGCCACCCCGGGACAGCCAAGAATTCACCCCTCCACTTT	CASSHPGTAKNSPLHF
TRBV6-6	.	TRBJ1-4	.	TGTGCCAGCAGCCGACAGTCAACTAATGAAAAACTGTTTTTT	CASSRQSTNEKLFF
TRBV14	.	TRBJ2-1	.	TGTGCCAGCAGCCACCTGGGCCAGTACAATGAGCAGTTCTTC	CASSHLGQYNEQFF
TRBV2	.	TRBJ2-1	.	TGTGCCAGCGGGGGTCAGGGTTTATACAATGAGCAGTTCTTC	CASGGQGLYNEQFF
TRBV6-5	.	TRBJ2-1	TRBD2	TGTGCCAGCAGTTACGGACCTAGCGGGATTGTTGAGCAGTTCTTC	CASSYGPSGIVEQFF
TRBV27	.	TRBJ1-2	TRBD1	TGTGCCAGCAGTTTGGCGACAGGGACCGGCTACACCTTC	CASSLATGTGYTF
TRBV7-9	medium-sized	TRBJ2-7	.	TGTGCCAGCAGCGGCCGGGACAGAGCTGGCCTAGCGGGCTACGAGCAGTACTTC	CASSGRDRAGLAGYEQYF
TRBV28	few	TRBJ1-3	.	TGTGCCAGCAGGAAACAGGGTATTGGAAACACCATATATTTT	CASRKQGIGNTIYF
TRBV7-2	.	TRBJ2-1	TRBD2	TGTGCCAGCAGCCGAGGGAGGGCTGCCTACAATGAGCAGTTCTTC	CASSRGRAAYNEQFF